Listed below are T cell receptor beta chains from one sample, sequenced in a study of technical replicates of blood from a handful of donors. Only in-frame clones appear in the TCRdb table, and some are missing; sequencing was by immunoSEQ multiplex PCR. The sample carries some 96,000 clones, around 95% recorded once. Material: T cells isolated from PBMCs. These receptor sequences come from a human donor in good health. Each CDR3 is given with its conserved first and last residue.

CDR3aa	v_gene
CASSRADRAFQETQYF	TRBV28
CASSFWDRDNEQFF	TRBV5-1
CASSLGVRAGDIQYF	TRBV5-1
CASSPGQGKTYEQYF	TRBV5-1
CASSLGGYAGSDEQYF	TRBV5-1
CASRLTGNYHAEAFF	TRBV6-5
CSARRGGNSGNTIYF	TRBV29-1
CASNSYGAPYNEQFF	TRBV7-2
CASSLGESGYTF	TRBV5-1
CASYSGARDEQYF	TRBV2
CASSFFGNTEAFF	TRBV27
CASSNIASIGNTEAFF	TRBV5-1
CAINRIPDRYNEQFF	TRBV10-3
CASSEGRLRNTGELFF	TRBV10-2
CASSEGQEGRAAYTF	TRBV9
CSVGGTVKDPGANIQYF	TRBV29-1
CASSEYNIPGQTYGYTF	TRBV10-2
CATSRGPRQGTSSPLHF	TRBV15
CASSQSTGEQYF	TRBV2
CASSPDRPLRGYTF	TRBV28
CASSGTSGGTHTDTQYF	TRBV9
CASSLWVLDFGKQDTGELFF	TRBV5-1
CASSRGNEQYF	TRBV27
CASSPGNLAEGKNIQYF	TRBV14
CASGSSDFEAFF	TRBV12-5
CSVESGSSTDTQYF	TRBV29-1
CASSLALAGGFETQYF	TRBV11-3
CASSRRDRDSYEQYF	TRBV18
CASSLTGGAYNEQFF	TRBV19
CASSPLSPDTQYF	TRBV4-1
CASSEADLAEIQETQYF	TRBV2
CASSTERGGDTQYF	TRBV2
CAWPARVTNEKLFF	TRBV30
CASSIFGRLNGYTF	TRBV19
CASSHDSGQGGTF	TRBV4-1
CASSHASGTSYEQYF	TRBV4-1
CASSILAANTGELFF	TRBV6-5
CASSFPWVPGGPYEQFF	TRBV7-9
CASSEQGTGELFF	TRBV6-1
CASFPGTYMNTEAFF	TRBV27
CASSKLPGQGYEQYF	TRBV6-5
CATRRGRQPQHF	TRBV19
CASSLFPSGNTEAFF	TRBV27
CASSWGTGEGGYTF	TRBV5-1
CASSSSSGRSNEQFF	TRBV7-6
CASRRKGQGGETQYF	TRBV27
CASSFEGRGNEQFF	TRBV5-1
CASSLDELWTGGNIQYF	TRBV11-2
CASSYDVTGGNGYTF	TRBV6-6
CASMLVTGMPEAFF	TRBV27
CASSSDRASYNSPLHF	TRBV6-5